This T cell receptor (beta chain) was captured in a study of CD8+ T cells in alopecia areata. This clone was observed a handful of times. Sequencing templates came from extracted RNA that was reverse transcribed into cDNA. Assay: immunoSEQ multiplex PCR; the TCRdb copy retains only in-frame clones and omits some. The data contain 60,000 to 65,000 clones, 44% of them seen just once; the ten biggest clones take up roughly 50%. Trimming pared 6 bases from V and 6 bases from J, leaving 12 bases between. This CDR3 is 11 amino acids long. Germline CDR1 reads SQVTM; CDR2 reads ANQGSEA. J is TRBJ2-7 and V is TRBV29-1, with a weak D call TRBD2 (5 bases). Specimen: NKG2D-low CD8+ T cells sorted from blood. The sequence derives from a human donor with alopecia areata. CDR3 amino acids: CSVALRGEQYF. The CDR3 DNA reads TGCAGCGTAGCTCTACGGGGCGAGCAGTACTTC.